Presented here are 11 T cell receptor beta chains from one specimen sequenced in a study of Ad26.COV2.S vaccination and SARS-CoV-2 variants. Treatment noted: roughly 19 received Ad26.COV2.S at low or high dose, single or two shots; roughly 5 received placebo; per-sample allocation not given. Vaccine and placebo recipients were sampled on day 63 after the first injection. TCRdb's copy holds only in-frame clones and misses some; the assay was immunoSEQ multiplex PCR. This sample yields about 440,000 clones, of which 80% to 95% are seen a single time; around 4.2% belongs to the top ten. Sequences were derived from peripheral blood, sampled in a trial of Ad26.COV2.S vaccine versus placebo. All receptors come from a person aged 18-60 years who received the Ad26.COV2.S COVID-19 vaccine or a placebo.

The rearrangement links TRBV30 to TRBJ2-5; D is undetermined. The V gene lost 4 bases and the J gene lost 5 bases, with 8 bases spanning the gap. The germline V gene has CDR1 GTSNPN and CDR2 SVGIG (reference sequence). The CDR3 extends over 11 amino acids. DNA for the CDR3: TGTGCCTGGACTAGTTCGGAGACCCAGTACTTC. Its protein product is CAWTSSETQYF.

The gene calls are TRBV2 and TRBJ1-2; 8 positions match TRBD1. The germline gives CDR1 SNHLY, CDR2 FYNNEI. The V segment lost 8 bases and the J segment 4 bases; nucleotides outside the gene matches: 6. This CDR3 has 13 amino acids. The CDR3: CASLGGQGYGYTF. In DNA, the CDR3 is TGTGCCAGCTTAGGAGGACAGGGCTATGGCTACACCTTC. Full variable domain (missing parts from reference TRBV2 and TRBJ1-2): EPEVTQTPSHQVTQMGQEVILRCVPISNHLYFYWYRQILGQKVEFLVSFYNNEISEKSEIFDDQFSVERPDGSNFTLKIRSTKLEDSAMYFCASLGGQGYGYTFGSGTRLTVV.

V and J are TRBV9 and TRBJ2-1, with 9 bases aligning to TRBD2. With V trimmed by 0 bases and J by 3 bases, 4 bases remained unmatched. The CDR3 sequence is 16 residues long. Germline-derived CDR1 and CDR2 are SGDLS and YYNGEE. The CDR3 DNA sequence: TGTGCCAGCAGCGTAGGAGGAGCGGGAGGCTACAATGAGCAGTTCTTC. It codes for CASSVGGAGGYNEQFF.

In this sample, this clone turned up once. The chain links TRBV6-5 to TRBJ2-7; the D is unclear. The germline V gene has CDR1 MNHEY and CDR2 SVGAGI. V was shortened by 6 bases and J by 2 bases, with 11 bases between the two germline ends. This CDR3 region has 13 residues. In DNA form, the CDR3 reads TGTGCCAGCAGCCCCCCAAGAGCCTACGAGCAGTACTTC. It is translated as CASSPPRAYEQYF.

The chain joins TRBV10-3 to TRBJ2-7; the D call may be TRBD1 or TRBD2 (5 bases each). V was shortened by 7 bases and J by 3 bases, with 13 bases between the two germline ends. This CDR3 has 13 residues. Germline-derived CDR1 and CDR2 are ENHRY and SYGVKD. The CDR3: CAITTGPNYEQYF. DNA for the CDR3: TGTGCCATCACGACGGGACCGAACTACGAGCAGTACTTC.

In its sample, this clone was seen a few times. The gene calls are TRBV4-2 and TRBJ2-7; D not certain. V was trimmed by 1 base and J by 6 bases, leaving 10 bases between them. The germline V gene has CDR1 LGHNA and CDR2 YNFKEQ. The CDR3 extends over 13 amino acids. CDR3 sequence (DNA): TGTGCCAGCAGCCAAGGATTGGGCGGCGAGCAGTACTTC. Its protein is CASSQGLGGEQYF.

This chain uses TRBV9 with TRBJ2-7, with D perhaps TRBD2 (5 bases). Trimming stripped 0 bases from V and 3 bases from J, with 13 bases between. CDR3 size: 15 residues. CDR1 and CDR2 from the germline V gene are SGDLS and YYNGEE. This CDR3 reads CASSVEPSGLYEQYF. The CDR3 coding sequence is TGTGCCAGCAGCGTAGAGCCCTCCGGACTCTACGAGCAGTACTTC.

This chain links TRBV19 with TRBJ1-5; 11 nucleotides line up with TRBD1. After removal of 3 bases from V and 15 bases from J, the junction contained 4 bases not matched to a gene. There are 12 residues in the CDR3. The germline V gene has CDR1 LNHDA and CDR2 SQIVND (reference sequence). CDR3 residues: CASSIGQGARHF. CDR3 in DNA: TGTGCCAGTAGTATTGGACAGGGGGCCAGGCATTTT.

This chain uses TRBV24-1 with TRBJ2-1; D gene uncertain. Trimming took off 2 bases at V and 6 bases at J, with 13 bases between the two ends. This CDR3 contains 15 residues. Germline lookup yields CDR1 KGHDR and CDR2 SFDVKD. The CDR3 reads CATSDSGPAVNEQFF. The CDR3 DNA is TGTGCCACCAGTGATTCAGGACCGGCTGTCAATGAGCAGTTCTTC.

The chain is built from TRBV9 and TRBJ1-4; maybe TRBD1 (5 bases). This CDR3 has 13 amino acids. In germline, CDR1 is SGDLS, CDR2 YYNGEE. V gave up 5 bases and J gave up 4 bases, with 9 bases separating them. DNA for the CDR3: TGTGCCAGCAGTAAGGGGTATAATGAAAAACTGTTTTTT. Amino acid sequence: CASSKGYNEKLFF.

The rearrangement uses TRBV5-5 and TRBJ2-2; 14 nucleotides agree with TRBD2. Germline CDR1 reads SGHKS; CDR2 reads YYEKEE (reference sequence). V shed 4 bases, J shed 8 bases, and the junction held 4 bases outside the gene matches. The CDR3 sequence is 15 residues long. The CDR3 nucleotides are TGTGCCAGCAGCACCGGGACTAGCGGGAGAGGGGAGCTGTTTTTT. This gives the protein CASSTGTSGRGELFF.